The clone carrying this T cell receptor beta chain showed up many times. Germline V gene sequence: CDR1 SGHAT, CDR2 FQDESV (reference sequence). Trimming took 6 bases from V and 0 from J; bases not matched to a gene: 8. The CDR3 contains 16 residues. Using its own MiXCR run on the RT-PCR reads, TCRdb lists one record per CDR3 protein. The sample shows fewer than 800,000 distinct CDR3 sequences, 14% of them seen only once. The origin of this receptor is a female donor in good health, serving as a healthy control. Material for sequencing was memory CD4+ T cells from blood. This chain links TRBV11-1 with TRBJ2-1; 7 nucleotides line up with TRBD2. The CDR3 region has the DNA TGTGCCAGCAGTTTACAGCGCGGGAGCTCCTACAATGAGCAGTTCTTC. Protein sequence: CASSLQRGSSYNEQFF.